A selection of T cell receptor beta chains follows, all from one sample in a study of blood T cells in healthy people across ages. From the 5' RACE reads, TCRdb called clonotypes with MiXCR, one entry per CDR3 protein. The data contain hundreds of thousands of distinct CDR3 sequences, around three fifths of them singletons. Material: blood. All receptors come from a man aged 40-49 years in good health. The CDR3 runs from the conserved cysteine through the conserved F or W. A D gene is named only where the DNA matches it firmly. Not all rows give a size; the values are once, few, many and, for expanded clones, a class.

j_gene | abundance | v_gene | d_gene | CDR3aa | CDR3nt
TRBJ2-1 | . | TRBV5-4 | . | CASRLDAAHNEQFF | TGTGCCAGCAGGTTAGATGCGGCTCACAATGAGCAGTTCTTC
TRBJ1-2 | . | TRBV12-3/TRBV12-4 | . | CASSRWAYGYTF | TGTGCCAGCAGCCGATGGGCCTATGGCTACACCTTC
TRBJ1-1 | few | TRBV9 | . | CASSVDSATEAFF | TGTGCCAGCAGCGTAGATAGCGCCACTGAAGCTTTCTTT
TRBJ2-5 | . | TRBV5-1 | TRBD1 | CASSPGGTGINEQYF | TGCGCCAGCAGCCCAGGGGGGACAGGGATCAATGAGCAGTACTTC
TRBJ1-1 | . | TRBV11-2 | . | CASSLKDRLNTEAFF | TGTGCCAGCAGCTTAAAGGACAGATTGAACACTGAAGCTTTCTTT
TRBJ1-2 | few | TRBV7-9 | . | CASSLAQSLYGYTF | TGTGCCAGCAGCTTAGCGCAGTCACTCTATGGCTACACCTTC
TRBJ1-2 | . | TRBV25-1 | . | CASRQDGANYGYTF | TGTGCCAGCAGACAGGACGGAGCTAACTATGGCTACACCTTC
TRBJ1-2 | few | TRBV9 | . | CASSAARGGRNYGYTF | TGTGCCAGCAGCGCAGCGCGGGGAGGACGGAACTATGGCTACACCTTC
TRBJ1-2 | few | TRBV14 | . | CASSQEPMLGYGYTF | TGTGCCAGCAGCCAAGAGCCGATGCTAGGCTATGGCTACACCTTC
TRBJ2-1 | . | TRBV28 | . | CASNFRSRGMDEQFF | TGTGCCAGCAATTTTCGATCCCGTGGTATGGATGAGCAGTTCTTC
TRBJ2-1 | few | TRBV24-1 | . | CATSDPLGGVKEQFF | TGTGCCACCAGTGATCCCCTTGGCGGAGTCAAGGAGCAGTTCTTC
TRBJ2-3 | . | TRBV6-5 | TRBD2 | CASSNRGLAGDATQYF | TGTGCCAGCAGTAACCGTGGACTAGCGGGAGACGCTACGCAGTATTTT
TRBJ2-1 | . | TRBV29-1 | TRBD1 | CSVGLGQGGNEQFF | TGCAGCGTTGGCCTAGGACAGGGCGGGAATGAGCAGTTCTTC
TRBJ2-5 | few | TRBV15 | TRBD2 | CATSRAPGTRQETQYF | TGTGCCACCAGCAGAGCGCCCGGGACTAGACAAGAGACCCAGTACTTC
TRBJ2-3 | . | TRBV12-3/TRBV12-4 | TRBD2 | CASSPGLGYSDTQYF | TGTGCCAGCAGTCCGGGACTAGGCTACTCAGATACGCAGTATTTT
TRBJ2-3 | . | TRBV14 | TRBD1 | CASSQRIRGLPQYF | TGTGCCAGCAGCCAACGGATCAGGGGGCTTCCGCAGTATTTT
TRBJ2-3 | . | TRBV7-2 | TRBD2 | CASSSPTPGLAGQYF | TGTGCCAGCAGCTCGCCGACCCCTGGACTAGCGGGGCAGTATTTT
TRBJ1-5 | . | TRBV20-1 | TRBD1 | CSARDPTGDQPQHF | TGCAGTGCTAGAGACCCGACAGGGGACCAGCCCCAGCATTTT
TRBJ1-6 | . | TRBV2 | . | CASRGMGSGWSPLHF | TGTGCCAGCAGGGGAATGGGGAGTGGGTGGTCACCCCTCCACTTT
TRBJ2-7 | . | TRBV7-7 | TRBD1 | CASSPLFGQGVDEQYF | TGTGCCAGCAGCCCCCTGTTCGGGCAGGGGGTTGACGAGCAGTACTTC
TRBJ2-1 | . | TRBV4-3 | TRBD1 | CACSIGTGAENEQFF | TGCGCCTGCAGCATCGGGACAGGGGCGGAAAATGAGCAGTTCTTC
TRBJ1-1 | . | TRBV20-1 | . | CSPWTPEAFF | TGCAGTCCTTGGACCCCGGAGGCTTTCTTT
TRBJ2-5 | few | TRBV6-2/TRBV6-3 | TRBD2 | CASSPRSGGWRETQYF | TGTGCCAGCAGCCCCCGTAGCGGGGGTTGGAGAGAGACCCAGTACTTC
TRBJ1-1 | . | TRBV5-1 | TRBD1 | CASSSDRRGTEAFF | TGCGCCAGCAGCTCGGACAGGAGAGGCACTGAAGCTTTCTTT
TRBJ2-7 | . | TRBV29-1 | . | CSATRKEGSEQYF | TGCAGCGCCACTCGAAAGGAGGGGAGCGAGCAGTACTTC
TRBJ2-5 | . | TRBV3-1 | TRBD1 | CASRDRFQETQYF | TGTGCCTCTAGGGACAGATTCCAAGAGACCCAGTACTTC
TRBJ1-3 | . | TRBV9 | TRBD1 | CASSYGDRPYTIYF | TGTGCCAGCAGCTACGGGGACAGGCCTTACACCATATATTTT
TRBJ2-1 | . | TRBV6-2/TRBV6-3 | TRBD2 | CASSYTLLAGQQLQGGQFF | TGTGCCAGCAGTTACACCCTACTAGCGGGCCAGCAGCTGCAGGGTGGGCAGTTCTTC
TRBJ2-3 | . | TRBV19 | . | CASIDSTDTQYF | TGTGCCAGTATTGATAGTACAGATACGCAGTATTTT
TRBJ2-5 | few | TRBV5-1 | . | CASSSGGGQETQYF | TGCGCCAGCAGTTCAGGGGGAGGTCAAGAGACCCAGTACTTC
TRBJ2-3 | once | TRBV7-2 | . | CASTRGTRDTQYF | TGTGCCAGCACCCGGGGGACGCGGGATACGCAGTATTTT
TRBJ2-7 | . | TRBV29-1 | TRBD2 | CSVRDSSGRAGYEQYF | TGCAGCGTTCGAGACTCTAGCGGGAGGGCAGGGTACGAGCAGTACTTC
TRBJ2-1 | . | TRBV12-3/TRBV12-4 | . | CASSLKEQFF | TGTGCCAGCAGTTTAAAGGAGCAGTTCTTC
TRBJ1-1 | once | TRBV20-1 | TRBD1 | CSANPGGANTEAFF | TGCAGTGCTAACCCAGGGGGCGCGAACACTGAAGCTTTCTTT
TRBJ2-5 | once | TRBV2 | TRBD2 | CASSDGALAGQETQYF | TGTGCCAGCAGTGACGGGGCGCTAGCGGGGCAAGAGACCCAGTACTTC
TRBJ1-2 | . | TRBV5-1 | . | CASSFGEATYGYTF | TGCGCCAGCAGCTTCGGAGAAGCCACCTATGGCTACACCTTC
TRBJ1-2 | . | TRBV10-2 | TRBD1 | CATRQGTAMDFYGYTF | TGCGCCACCCGGCAGGGGACAGCGATGGACTTCTATGGCTACACCTTC
TRBJ2-1 | . | TRBV28 | TRBD2 | CASYKGLAARGINEQFF | TGTGCCAGCTACAAGGGGCTAGCGGCGCGAGGAATCAATGAGCAGTTCTTC
TRBJ2-1 | . | TRBV20-1 | TRBD2 | CSQGLASSLGNEQFF | TGCAGTCAAGGACTAGCGAGTTCCCTTGGCAATGAGCAGTTCTTC
TRBJ2-4 | few | TRBV27 | . | CASSSGTPKNIQYF | TGTGCCAGCAGTTCCGGGACACCGAAAAACATTCAGTACTTC
TRBJ1-2 | few | TRBV10-3 | TRBD1 | CAISEPGQDLDGYTF | TGTGCCATCAGTGAACCGGGACAGGACCTTGATGGCTACACCTTC
TRBJ2-5 | . | TRBV29-1 | TRBD1 | CSVDAPDRGKTQYF | TGCAGCGTTGACGCCCCGGACAGGGGGAAGACCCAGTACTTC
TRBJ1-2 | . | TRBV6-5 | . | CASSRYGSYGYTF | TGTGCCAGCAGTCGATACGGGAGCTATGGCTACACCTTC
TRBJ2-7 | . | TRBV15 | . | CATSRDVFTRKGSSYEQYF | TGTGCCACCAGCAGAGATGTGTTTACCCGAAAGGGGAGCTCCTACGAGCAGTACTTC
TRBJ1-6 | once | TRBV14 | . | CASSQRAVNSPLHF | TGTGCCAGCAGCCAGAGGGCCGTCAATTCACCCCTCCACTTT
TRBJ2-7 | . | TRBV5-1 | . | CASSLEGSDNEQYF | TGCGCCAGCAGCTTGGAGGGCAGCGACAATGAGCAGTACTTC
TRBJ2-7 | . | TRBV6-2/TRBV6-3 | . | CASNAVQTRYEQYF | TGTGCCAGCAACGCGGTACAGACCCGGTACGAGCAGTACTTC
TRBJ2-7 | . | TRBV11-2 | . | CASSSLGGLHSYEQYF | TGTGCCAGCAGCTCCCTCGGGGGGCTACACTCCTACGAGCAGTACTTC
TRBJ2-3 | . | TRBV7-2 | . | CASSLEFGNPSTDTQYF | TGTGCCAGCAGCTTAGAGTTCGGAAACCCTAGCACAGATACGCAGTATTTT
TRBJ2-7 | . | TRBV5-4 | TRBD2 | CASSSDSGTRSNEQYF | TGTGCCAGCAGCTCGGATAGCGGGACCAGGTCAAACGAGCAGTACTTC
TRBJ2-4 | few | TRBV20-1 | . | CSAGGPRGKNIQYF | TGCAGTGCAGGGGGGCCACGCGGCAAAAACATTCAGTACTTC
TRBJ2-1 | . | TRBV4-2 | TRBD2 | CASSQENGGNEQFF | TGTGCCAGCAGCCAAGAGAACGGGGGGAATGAGCAGTTCTTC
TRBJ2-7 | . | TRBV5-5 | . | CASSWRDSYEQYF | TGTGCCAGCAGCTGGCGGGACTCCTACGAGCAGTACTTC
TRBJ2-1 | medium-sized | TRBV29-1 | . | CSVDLVGPLDNEQFF | TGCAGCGTTGACCTCGTGGGACCCCTTGACAATGAGCAGTTCTTC
TRBJ2-7 | . | TRBV5-1 | TRBD1 | CASSPTGQASYEQYF | TGCGCCAGCAGCCCCACGGGACAGGCGTCCTACGAGCAGTACTTC
TRBJ2-7 | . | TRBV9 | TRBD2 | CASSVESGNFAEQYF | TGTGCCAGCAGCGTAGAAAGCGGGAACTTCGCCGAGCAGTACTTC
TRBJ1-2 | . | TRBV29-1 | TRBD1 | CSVDPTRGGGYTF | TGCAGCGTTGACCCCACCAGGGGGGGTGGCTACACCTTC
TRBJ2-1 | . | TRBV7-9 | . | CASSPGRHNEQFF | TGTGCCAGCAGCCCCGGTCGACACAATGAGCAGTTCTTC
TRBJ2-1 | . | TRBV9 | . | CASSVEGGSMIEQFF | TGTGCCAGCAGCGTAGAGGGGGGGAGTATGATTGAGCAGTTCTTC